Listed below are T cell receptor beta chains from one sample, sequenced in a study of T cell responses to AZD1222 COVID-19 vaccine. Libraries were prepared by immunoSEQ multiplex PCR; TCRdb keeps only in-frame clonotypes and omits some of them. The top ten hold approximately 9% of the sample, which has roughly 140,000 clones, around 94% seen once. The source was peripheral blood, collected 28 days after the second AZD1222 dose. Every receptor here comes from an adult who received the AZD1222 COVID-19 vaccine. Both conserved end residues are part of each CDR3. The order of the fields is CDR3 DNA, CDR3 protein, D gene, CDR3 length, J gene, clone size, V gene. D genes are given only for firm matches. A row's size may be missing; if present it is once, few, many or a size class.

TGTGCCAGCAGCAGACAGGGCGTGCAGTTCTTC,CASSRQGVQFF,TRBD1,11,TRBJ2-1,-,TRBV27
TGTGCCAGCAGCTTAGCGGAAGGCGGACTGAACTATGGCTACACCTTC,CASSLAEGGLNYGYTF,-,16,TRBJ1-2,-,TRBV7-8
TGTGCCAGTATGCAACAGGAGGTCTATGGCTACACCTTC,CASMQQEVYGYTF,-,13,TRBJ1-2,-,TRBV19
TGTGCCAGCAGCCCCCAGGGCGGCGGGGGGACAGATACGCAGTATTTT,CASSPQGGGGTDTQYF,TRBD2,16,TRBJ2-3,-,TRBV9
TGCAGTGTCCAAAGGGACACTGAAGCTTTCTTT,CSVQRDTEAFF,-,11,TRBJ1-1,-,TRBV20-1
TGTGCGACGCGGGTGAACACTGAAGCTTTCTTT,CATRVNTEAFF,-,11,TRBJ1-1,-,TRBV6-5
TGTGCCAGCAGTTACGAGGGATTATCGAACACTGAAGCTTTCTTT,CASSYEGLSNTEAFF,-,15,TRBJ1-1,-,TRBV6-5
TGCGCCAGCAGCCAAGAACAGGTTGATGATGGCTACACCTTC,CASSQEQVDDGYTF,-,14,TRBJ1-2,-,TRBV4-1
TGTGCCTGGAGTTTGACAGGTAATCAGCCCCAGCATTTT,CAWSLTGNQPQHF,-,13,TRBJ1-5,few,TRBV30
TGCGCCAGCAGCCAAGGAAGCGGGCCCTACGAGCAGTACTTC,CASSQGSGPYEQYF,-,14,TRBJ2-7,-,TRBV4-1
TGTGCCACCACCAACTCGGGGGGCGCTGAAGCTTTCTTT,CATTNSGGAEAFF,-,13,TRBJ1-1,-,TRBV6-5
TGTGCCAGCAGCCTTAGCGGGATCTTCGAGTCCTCCTACGAGCAGTACTTC,CASSLSGIFESSYEQYF,TRBD2,17,TRBJ2-7,-,TRBV7-2
TGTGCCAGCAGCTCTTCCAGCTACGAGCAGTACTTC,CASSSSSYEQYF,-,12,TRBJ2-7,-,TRBV5-4
TGTGCCAGCAGTTACGGAGGGGGTCACTCCTACAATGAGCAGTTCTTC,CASSYGGGHSYNEQFF,-,16,TRBJ2-1,-,TRBV6-2/TRBV6-3